This T cell receptor (beta chain) came from a study of spatial heterogeneity in lung cancer. As for the study in general: Sequence detection consistently recorded a greater number of beta-chain than alpha-chain sequences.

Germline loops: CDR1 LGHDT, CDR2 YNNKEL (reference sequence). The CDR3 covers 12 residues. The V end was cut by 4 bases, the J end by 1 base, with 5 bases between. TCRdb reprocessed the 5' RACE reads with MiXCR, giving one entry per CDR3 protein. This sample has fewer than 45,000 distinct CDR3 sequences, with 6.5% to 7% found just once. This sample's time point: sample taken at primary tumor resection. The donors, about 78 patients with untreated early-stage non-small cell lung cancer, provided the samples. The source of this sequence is a female donor with early-stage non-small cell lung cancer. The rearrangement links TRBV3-1 to TRBJ2-7; D unresolved. The material sequenced was PBMCs, taken at surgery. CDR3 in amino acids: CASSPPSYEQYF. Written as DNA, the CDR3 is TGTGCCAGCAGCCCGCCTTCCTACGAGCAGTACTTC.